This T cell receptor beta chain originates from a study of T-cell reconstitution after alpha-beta-depleted transplantation in children. In its sample, this clonotype was seen many times. The antigen is unknown. Whole-study results and caveats: Where alpha-beta T cells came from about two months after transplant was reportedly several hundred expanded graft clones. Diversity and T-cell counts at one year after transplant derived mostly from new T cells. Surviving recipient T cells and thymic progenitors underlay high day-60 TCRbeta diversity in some patients.

Library preparation (for TCRbeta) was performed with unique molecular identifiers. TCRdb ran MiXCR on the PCR reads and lists one entry per CDR3 protein. The sample holds around 490,000 distinct CDR3 sequences, over 10% seen once. The CDR3 is 13 amino acids. The germline V and J ends were trimmed by 4 bases and 5 bases, with 12 bases remaining between them. Germline V gives CDR1 SGHRS, CDR2 YFSETQ. J is TRBJ2-5 and V is TRBV5-1; D might be TRBD1 (5 bases). The clonotype comes from a female patient aged 2-10 years who had a stem cell transplant for aplastic anemia, so the T cells may come from the graft donor. This specimen was PBMCs, mostly from graft donor cells, taken 180 days after TCRalphabeta/CD19-depleted stem cell transplant. CDR3 in amino acids: CASSTPGRETQYF. Here the CDR3 DNA reads TGCGCCAGCAGCACCCCAGGGCGGGAGACCCAGTACTTC.